Presented here are 26 T cell receptor beta chains from one specimen sequenced in a study of T-cell reconstitution after alpha-beta-depleted transplantation in children. TCRbeta library preparation incorporated unique molecular identifiers. TCRdb re-derived calls from the PCR reads in MiXCR, one entry per CDR3 protein. The sample gives about 400,000 distinct CDR3 sequences, around 15% of which show up once; 29% is in the top ten. Sequenced material: PBMCs, mostly from graft donor cells, taken 360 days after TCRalphabeta/CD19-depleted stem cell transplant. These receptors came from a boy under two years old who had a stem cell transplant for Wiskott-Aldrich syndrome, so the T cells may come from the graft donor.

This clonotype was seen many times. The chain joins TRBV9 to TRBJ2-3, with TRBD1 matching over 9 bases. J was trimmed by 4 bases and V by 0 bases; bases with no gene match: 6. The CDR3 covers 16 residues. The germline gives CDR1 SGDLS, CDR2 YYNGEE. For the CDR3, the DNA is TGTGCCAGCAGCGTAGCTACAGGGGGCCTCTCAGATACGCAGTATTTT. Residues: CASSVATGGLSDTQYF.

The rearrangement links TRBV28 to TRBJ1-6, with D hard to call. Trimming removed 5 bases at V and 13 bases at J, with 18 bases between. From germline, CDR1 is MDHEN and CDR2 SYDVKM. The CDR3 runs to 14 residues. The CDR3 reads CASSRRAPSNPLHF. The CDR3 bases are TGTGCCAGCAGTCGCCGGGCCCCTTCAAACCCCCTCCACTTT.

This clonotype was counted a few times. V and J are TRBV18 and TRBJ1-1; 10 bases match TRBD1. The germline gives CDR1 KGHSH, CDR2 LQKENI. CDR3 length equals 15 residues. J lost 4 bases, V lost 5 bases, and 7 bases had no gene match. The CDR3 spells CASSIRQGASTEAFF. DNA for the CDR3: TGTGCCAGCTCAATAAGACAGGGGGCAAGCACTGAAGCTTTCTTT.

The chain carries TRBV11-2 and TRBJ2-3, with D perhaps TRBD2 (5 bases). Germline V lookup: CDR1 SGHAT, CDR2 FQNNGV. Trimming shortened V by 1 base and J by 0 bases, and 11 bases separated the two germline ends. The CDR3 sequence is 16 residues long. CDR3 amino acids: CASSLVLARSTDTQYF. The CDR3 nucleotides read TGTGCCAGCAGCTTAGTCCTAGCAAGAAGCACAGATACGCAGTATTTT.

The chain has TRBV20-1 and TRBJ1-5; 11 positions agree with TRBD1. The junction had 8 bases not matched to a gene; V was cut back by 4 bases and J by 3 bases. Germline loops: CDR1 DFQATT, CDR2 SNEGSKA (reference sequence). CDR3 length: 16 residues. The DNA for the CDR3 is TGCAGTGCTACCCCATTCGGACAGGGGGCCAATCAGCCCCAGCATTTT. Protein sequence: CSATPFGQGANQPQHF.

This rearrangement joins TRBV20-1 to TRBJ2-7, with 11 bases aligning to TRBD2. The V and J ends lost 6 bases and 4 bases, in that order; junction bases with no gene match: 11. In germline, CDR1 is DFQATT, CDR2 SNEGSKA (reference sequence). The CDR3 totals 15 residues. The CDR3 is CSARCSGRAGYEQYF. For the CDR3, the DNA is TGCAGTGCCCGCTGTAGCGGGAGGGCCGGGTACGAGCAGTACTTC.

This clonotype was counted only a few times. The chain is built from TRBV15 and TRBJ2-3; 8 bases agree with TRBD1. Germline-derived CDR1 and CDR2 are LNHNV and YYDKDF (reference sequence). V lost 9 bases and J lost 6; bases outside the gene matches: 8. This CDR3 has 13 amino acids. The CDR3 nucleotides are TGTGCCACGAACAGGGGGGTCAGGGATACGCAGTATTTT. This gives the protein CATNRGVRDTQYF.

This clonotype was picked up many times. The chain links TRBV5-1 to TRBJ2-7; 11 nucleotides line up with TRBD2. CDR1 and CDR2 (germline): SGHRS, YFSETQ. This CDR3 has 15 amino acids. V dropped 4 bases and J dropped 2; count of bases not matched to a gene: 5. In nucleotides, the CDR3 is TGCGCCAGCAGCCAGGGACTAGCGGCGCCCTACGAGCAGTACTTC. This sequence encodes CASSQGLAAPYEQYF.

This clonotype was recorded a few times. This rearrangement joins TRBV5-1 to TRBJ2-7; D could derive from TRBD1 or TRBD2 (6 bases each). V lost 1 base to trimming and J lost 5 bases, with 10 bases between them. There are 13 residues in the CDR3. The V gene's germline CDR1 is SGHRS and CDR2 YFSETQ. In DNA, the CDR3 is TGCGCCAGCAGCTTGCGCCGGGGGCACGAGCAGTACTTC. Protein: CASSLRRGHEQYF.

This clonotype was counted a few times. The V gene is TRBV7-9, the J gene TRBJ2-7; D not certain. The germline gives CDR1 SEHNR, CDR2 FQNEAQ (reference sequence). The CDR3 is 15 residues long. Trimming removed 0 bases at V and 1 base at J, with 10 bases between. Here the CDR3 DNA reads TGTGCCAGCAGCTTAGCTGCTCCTTTTTCCTACGAGCAGTACTTC. It is translated as CASSLAAPFSYEQYF.

This clonotype was seen only a few times. The chain is built from TRBV5-1 and TRBJ2-1; D might be TRBD1 (5 bases). V lost 0 bases and J lost 7, with 11 bases in between. The germline gives CDR1 SGHRS, CDR2 YFSETQ. The CDR3 contains 14 residues. CDR3 region: CASSLGAGMNEQFF. CDR3 bases: TGCGCCAGCAGCTTGGGGGCAGGGATGAATGAGCAGTTCTTC.

The gene calls are TRBV5-1 and TRBJ2-1, with 9 positions matching TRBD2. The CDR3 extends over 15 amino acids. CDR1 SGHRS and CDR2 YFSETQ come from the germline V gene. The trim removed 0 bases at V and 10 bases at J, leaving 8 bases unmatched. This CDR3 is CASSLGGLALQEQFF. The CDR3 region has the DNA TGCGCCAGCAGCTTGGGAGGACTAGCGTTGCAGGAGCAGTTCTTC.

J is TRBJ2-7 and V is TRBV12-3 or TRBV12-4; 8 bases fit TRBD1. Unmatched junction bases numbered 6, after V lost 5 bases and J lost 3 bases. This CDR3 region has 14 residues. The CDR3 loop reads CASSEWDRIYEQYF. The CDR3 DNA reads TGTGCCAGCAGTGAGTGGGACAGGATCTACGAGCAGTACTTC.

DNA for the CDR3: TGCAGTGTCCTGGAGAACTACGAGCAGTACTTC. Its protein is CSVLENYEQYF. The chain has TRBV20-1 and TRBJ2-7; D not certain. The CDR3 loop spans 11 amino acids. V gave up 7 bases and J gave up 3 bases, with 10 bases separating them. Germline CDR1 reads DFQATT; CDR2 reads SNEGSKA (reference sequence).

The chain has TRBV5-1 and TRBJ1-3; TRBD1 agrees at 8 bases. The CDR3 length is 14 residues. Germline V gives CDR1 SGHRS, CDR2 YFSETQ. V lost 5 bases to trimming and J lost 4 bases; unmatched junction nucleotides: 5. The CDR3 DNA sequence: TGCGCCAGCAGTTCCAGGGGGCAAGGAAACACCATATATTTT. This gives the protein CASSSRGQGNTIYF.

The chain joins TRBV7-6 to TRBJ2-7; 10 bases align to TRBD2. With V trimmed by 2 bases and J by 0 bases, 4 bases remained unmatched. Germline CDR1 and CDR2: SGHVS and FNYEAQ. This CDR3 region has 16 residues. The chain's CDR3 is CASSLTSGNPSYEQYF. CDR3 DNA: TGTGCCAGCAGCTTAACTAGCGGGAACCCCTCCTACGAGCAGTACTTC.

The chain joins TRBV7-9 to TRBJ2-2, with D hard to call. V shed 5 bases and J shed 8 bases, with 0 bases lying between them. CDR1 and CDR2 from the germline V gene are SEHNR and FQNEAQ (reference sequence). The CDR3 covers 9 residues. CDR3 in amino acids: CASSGELFF. In DNA, the CDR3 is TGTGCCAGCAGCGGGGAGCTGTTTTTT.

The chain joins TRBV2 to TRBJ2-3; 11 bases are a match to TRBD2. Germline V CDR1 and CDR2: SNHLY, FYNNEI. This CDR3 has 18 residues. After removal of 5 bases from V and 2 bases from J, the junction contained 12 bases not matched to a gene. The DNA of the CDR3 is TGTGCCAGCAGTCGGTTGACTAGCGGGATCCGCTACACAGATACGCAGTATTTT. As protein: CASSRLTSGIRYTDTQYF. The variable domain in full, completed from reference TRBV2 and TRBJ2-3, reads EPEVTQTPSHQVTQMGQEVILRCVPISNHLYFYWYRQILGQKVEFLVSFYNNEISEKSEIFDDQFSVERPDGSNFTLKIRSTKLEDSAMYFCASSRLTSGIRYTDTQYFGPGTRLTVL.

The rearrangement joins TRBV3-1 to TRBJ2-7; D might be TRBD1 (6 bases). V lost 0 bases, J lost 4 bases, and 13 bases lay in between. Germline lookup yields CDR1 LGHDT and CDR2 YNNKEL (reference sequence). The CDR3 extends over 15 amino acids. As DNA, the CDR3 is TGTGCCAGCAGCCAAGAATTCGGACAGTCTTACGAGCAGTACTTC. It codes for CASSQEFGQSYEQYF.

V and J are TRBV6-1 and TRBJ2-1; maybe TRBD1 (5 bases). From germline, CDR1 is MNHNS and CDR2 SASEGT. V was shortened by 2 bases and J by 7 bases, with 12 bases between the two germline ends. CDR3 length equals 14 residues. In nucleotides, the CDR3 is TGTGCCAGCAGTGAAACCCGAAAGGGGAATGAGCAGTTCTTC. Its protein product is CASSETRKGNEQFF.

This clonotype has only a few counts. This sequence joins TRBV4-1 and TRBJ2-1; perhaps TRBD2 as D (7 bases). Germline V lookup: CDR1 MGHRA, CDR2 YSYEKL. V was cut by 6 bases and J by 10 bases, with 28 bases left in between. The CDR3 length is 17 residues. Here the CDR3 reads CASRNPTVVAEGGEQFF. The CDR3 nucleotides read TGCGCCAGCAGAAACCCCACCGTGGTAGCCGAGGGGGGGGAGCAGTTCTTC.

Concerning this clonotype itself: A much larger clone sits a single nucleotide away, making a read error possible. The chain couples TRBV6-5 to TRBJ2-6, with unresolved D. Trimming removed 2 bases from V and 2 bases from J, with 4 bases in between. This CDR3 spans 14 amino acids. Germline V gives CDR1 MNHEY, CDR2 SVGAGI. The CDR3 coding sequence is TGTGCCAGCAGTTACAGGACTGGGGCCAACGTCCTGACTTTC. Translation gives CASSYRTGANVLTF.

This clonotype was detected a few times. The chain is built from TRBV11-2 and TRBJ2-7; TRBD2 is a possible D gene (5 bases). The CDR3 is made up of 15 amino acids. Trimming took 0 bases from V and 3 from J, leaving 12 bases between them. Per germline, CDR1 SGHAT and CDR2 FQNNGV. This CDR3 is CASSLDPLALYEQYF. The CDR3 bases are TGTGCCAGCAGCTTAGATCCCCTAGCTCTCTACGAGCAGTACTTC.

This clonotype was counted a few times. The chain employs TRBV3-1 and TRBJ2-5, with 11 bases aligning to TRBD2. V lost 4 bases, J lost 3 bases, and 4 bases stayed unmatched. Per germline, CDR1 LGHDT and CDR2 YNNKEL (reference sequence). The length of the CDR3 is 15 residues. CDR3 residues: CASSPLAGGEETQYF. The CDR3 DNA follows: TGTGCCAGCAGCCCCCTAGCGGGGGGAGAAGAGACCCAGTACTTC.

The rearrangement uses TRBV28 and TRBJ1-2, with D maybe TRBD1 (6 bases). This CDR3 spans 15 amino acids. Trimming pared 3 bases from V and 0 bases from J, leaving 11 bases between. Germline V lookup: CDR1 MDHEN, CDR2 SYDVKM. The CDR3 sequence: CASSLRGASNYGYTF. The CDR3 nucleotides read TGTGCCAGCAGTTTGAGGGGGGCTTCTAACTATGGCTACACCTTC.

This chain uses TRBV5-5 with TRBJ2-5; D not resolved. The germline V gene encodes CDR1 SGHKS and CDR2 YYEKEE (reference sequence). Trimming pared 4 bases from V and 2 bases from J, leaving 18 bases between. The CDR3 length is 16 residues. The CDR3 DNA reads as TGTGCCAGCAGCGAGGCCCTTTCGGCGCGGCAAGAGACCCAGTACTTC. Residues: CASSEALSARQETQYF. The full variable domain, its missing parts supplied by reference TRBV5-5 and TRBJ2-5, is DAGVTQSPTHLIKTRGQQVTLRCSPISGHKSVSWYQQVLGQGPQFIFQYYEKEERGRGNFPDRFSARQFPNYSSELNVNALLLGDSALYLCASSEALSARQETQYFGPGTRLLVL.